This T cell receptor (beta chain) was profiled in a study of blood T cell repertoires in COVID-19. The V end was cut by 2 bases, the J end by 6 bases, with 11 bases between. Germline lookup yields CDR1 SGHNT and CDR2 YYREEE (reference sequence). The CDR3 covers 13 residues. Assay used: immunoSEQ multiplex PCR; TCRdb lists only in-frame clones, some missing. The table records 310,000 or so clones, about nine tenths of them present only once. Sequenced: PBMCs or T cells enriched from blood (not recorded which). The chain recombines TRBV5-4 with TRBJ1-2; a weak D match, TRBD1 (6 bases). This receptor was identified in a young woman who had recovered from COVID-19. CDR3 DNA: TGTGCCAGCAGCTTCTCAGGGGCGAATGGCTACACCTTC. Translation gives CASSFSGANGYTF.